This T cell receptor (beta chain) was documented in a study of siplizumab effects on memory and regulatory T cells. Some clones are missing from TCRdb's copy, which holds only in-frame ones; the method was immunoSEQ multiplex PCR. The repertoire holds more than 95,000 clones, with about 93% as singletons. This CDR3 comprises 18 residues. Per the germline V gene, CDR1 is KGHSH and CDR2 is LQKENI. V was pared by 1 base and J by 0 bases, with 5 bases of the junction left unmatched. This chain joins TRBV18 and TRBJ2-2; 10 bases are shared with TRBD1. The sample consisted of Tregs sorted from blood. The origin of this receptor is a human donor in good health. DNA of the CDR3: TGTGCCAGCTCACCACGGGACAGGGGAACTTCGAACACCGGGGAGCTGTTTTTT. Encoded protein: CASSPRDRGTSNTGELFF.